One and the same sample provided the 22 T cell receptor beta chains below, sequenced in a study of Ad26.COV2.S vaccination and SARS-CoV-2 variants. As for treatment: approximately 18 received Ad26.COV2.S at low or high dose, single or two shots; several received placebo; per-sample allocation not given. Vaccine and placebo recipients were sampled on day 63 after the first injection. TCRdb's copy holds only in-frame clones and misses some; the assay was immunoSEQ multiplex PCR. Here the sample spans about 440,000 clones, less than 95% being singletons. The sample in question was peripheral blood, obtained in a trial of Ad26.COV2.S vaccine versus placebo. The receptors here all came from a person between 18 and 65 years old who received the Ad26.COV2.S COVID-19 vaccine or a placebo.

This clone was picked up one time. This may come from a read error, since a much larger clone is one base off. This chain joins TRBV7-9 and TRBJ2-7; no clear D. V lost 2 bases to trimming and J lost 5 bases, with 4 bases between them. Germline V gene sequence: CDR1 SEHNR, CDR2 FQNEAQ (reference sequence). The CDR3 is 11 residues long. The CDR3 spells CASSLKDEQYF. CDR3 DNA sequence: TGTGCCAGCAGCTTAAAGGACGAGCAGTACTTC.

The V and J genes are TRBV10-3 and TRBJ1-5; maybe TRBD1 (6 bases). The CDR3 consists of 14 residues. Trimming pared 4 bases from V and 5 bases from J, leaving 12 bases between. The germline gives CDR1 ENHRY, CDR2 SYGVKD. The CDR3 DNA reads TGTGCCATCAGTGGGGGGGCCAGGGATCAGCCCCAGCATTTT. This encodes CAISGGARDQPQHF.

This clone has just one count. V usage is TRBV11-2 and J usage is TRBJ2-3; D could derive from TRBD1 or TRBD2 (5 bases each). Germline V CDR1 and CDR2: SGHAT, FQNNGV. The CDR3 spans 14 residues. Between the trimmed V and J ends, which lost 4 bases and 10 bases, there was a span of 18 bases. The CDR3 spells CASSWDGASGSQYF. DNA of the CDR3: TGTGCCAGCAGCTGGGATGGGGCTTCGGGGTCGCAGTATTTT.

The chain is built from TRBV15 and TRBJ1-6, with a tentative D call TRBD1 (6 bases). The CDR3 is made up of 17 amino acids. The germline CDR1 and CDR2 sequences are LNHNV and YYDKDF (reference sequence). The V and J ends lost 0 bases and 7 bases respectively, with 16 bases between them. CDR3 DNA sequence: TGTGCCACCAGCAGAGATTACAGGGTCGGTAACAATTCACCCCTCCACTTT. This encodes CATSRDYRVGNNSPLHF.

This sequence joins TRBV3-1 (or the pseudogene TRBV3-2) and TRBJ2-3; no definite D call. Germline V gives CDR1 LGHDT, CDR2 YNNKEL (reference sequence). Trimming removed 4 bases from V and 3 bases from J, with 14 bases in between. The CDR3 length is 15 residues. CDR3 residues: CASSPKTTPTDTQYF. The DNA for the CDR3 is TGTGCCAGCAGCCCCAAGACAACTCCAACAGATACGCAGTATTTT.

The J gene is TRBJ2-3, the V gene TRBV2; TRBD1 matches at 9 bases. With 4 bases clipped from V and 1 base from J, the junction kept 0 bases outside the gene matches. The CDR3 runs 14 residues. Germline V CDR1 and CDR2: SNHLY, FYNNEI. The CDR3 protein is CASSGDRGTDTQYF. Here the CDR3 DNA reads TGTGCCAGCAGTGGGGACAGGGGCACAGATACGCAGTATTTT.

This clone was seen once. V gene TRBV6-4 combines with J gene TRBJ2-7; D is perhaps TRBD2 (5 bases). The CDR3 has 17 residues. Trimming removed 0 bases at V and 3 bases at J, with 18 bases between. Germline CDR1 reads MRHNA; CDR2 reads SNTAGT. CDR3 DNA sequence: TGTGCCAGCAGTGACTCAGGTCCCAAGCGGACTTTCTACGAGCAGTACTTC. It specifies CASSDSGPKRTFYEQYF.

This chain connects TRBV28 to TRBJ2-7; D is undetermined. Trimming took 8 bases from V and 0 from J, leaving 14 bases between them. Per the germline V gene, CDR1 is MDHEN and CDR2 is SYDVKM. The length of the CDR3 is 14 residues. This CDR3 is CASRKVLRSYEQYF. The CDR3 DNA sequence: TGTGCCAGCCGGAAGGTACTACGCTCCTACGAGCAGTACTTC.

This chain links TRBV5-8 with TRBJ1-1; 9 bases are a match to TRBD1. Germline CDR1 reads SGHTS; CDR2 reads YDEGEE. The CDR3 loop spans 12 amino acids. After removal of 0 bases from V and 11 bases from J, the junction contained 2 bases not matched to a gene. CDR3 in DNA: TGTGCCAGCAGCTTGGGGACAGGGGACGCTTTCTTT. Protein: CASSLGTGDAFF.

This clone showed up just a few times. The chain recombines TRBV27 with TRBJ2-2; 7 nucleotides match TRBD1. Germline V gene data show CDR1 as MNHEY and CDR2 as SMNVEV (reference sequence). V lost 6 bases, J lost 0 bases, and 4 bases stayed unmatched. The CDR3 is 15 residues long. Here the CDR3 reads CASRRQGANTGELFF. The CDR3 DNA follows: TGTGCCAGCAGGAGACAGGGCGCGAACACCGGGGAGCTGTTTTTT.

The chain links TRBV19 to TRBJ1-2; perhaps TRBD1 as D (5 bases). Trimming took 7 bases from V and 1 from J, leaving 19 bases between them. Germline-derived CDR1 and CDR2 are LNHDA and SQIVND (reference sequence). CDR3 length: 16 residues. The DNA for the CDR3 is TGTGCCAGTAACCCCGGGACCGGATCCTTTAACTATGGCTACACCTTC. Its protein product is CASNPGTGSFNYGYTF.

V usage is TRBV7-6 and J usage is TRBJ2-2; perhaps TRBD2 as D (6 bases). This CDR3 is built from 18 residues. V was shortened by 2 bases and J by 1 base, with 17 bases between the two germline ends. In germline, CDR1 is SGHVS, CDR2 FNYEAQ. CDR3 nucleotide sequence: TGTGCCAGCAGCTTATTTGGTGTAGCGGCTATGAACACCGGGGAGCTGTTTTTT. It yields the protein CASSLFGVAAMNTGELFF. Complete variable domain (other parts from reference TRBV7-6 and TRBJ2-2): GAGVSQSPRYKVTKRGQDVALRCDPISGHVSLYWYRQALGQGPEFLTYFNYEAQQDKSGLPNDRFSAERPEGSISTLTIQRTEQRDSAMYRCASSLFGVAAMNTGELFFGEGSRLTVL.

The rearrangement joins TRBV5-6 to TRBJ2-1; D assignment may be TRBD1 or TRBD2 (6 bases each). This CDR3 comprises 15 residues. Per the germline V gene, CDR1 is SGHDT and CDR2 is YYEEEE. The germline V and J ends were trimmed by 3 bases and 12 bases, with 22 bases remaining between them. DNA of the CDR3: TGTGCCAGCAGCTGGAGGGGGATCGGAATATATGTGCAGTTCTTC. Protein product: CASSWRGIGIYVQFF. Full variable domain (outside the CDR3, taken from reference TRBV5-6 and TRBJ2-1): DAGVTQSPTHLIKTRGQQVTLRCSPKSGHDTVSWYQQALGQGPQFIFQYYEEEERQRGNFPDRFSGHQFPNYSSELNVNALLLGDSALYLCASSWRGIGIYVQFFGPGTRLTVL.

The V gene is TRBV7-8, the J gene TRBJ2-3; TRBD1 agrees at 11 bases. J was trimmed by 5 bases and V by 6 bases; bases with no gene match: 10. Germline assignment: CDR1 SGHVS and CDR2 FQNEAQ. The CDR3 loop spans 16 amino acids. The CDR3 DNA reads as TGTGCCAGCAGACCCGGACAGGGGGCGCTTAGAGATACGCAGTATTTT. This codes for CASRPGQGALRDTQYF.

V usage is TRBV11-2 and J usage is TRBJ1-1; no clear D. The germline V and J ends were trimmed by 3 bases and 2 bases, with 4 bases remaining between them. The CDR3 totals 12 residues. From germline, CDR1 is SGHAT and CDR2 FQNNGV. The CDR3 bases are TGTGCCAGCAGCTTCTACAACACTGAAGCTTTCTTT. This gives the protein CASSFYNTEAFF.

This chain connects TRBV6-2 or TRBV6-3 to TRBJ1-2, with TRBD1 matching over 8 bases. V dropped 6 bases and J dropped 7; count of bases not matched to a gene: 4. Germline V gives CDR1 MNHEY, CDR2 SVGEGT. The CDR3 contains 12 residues. In DNA, the CDR3 is TGTGCCAGCAGCCGACAGGGGTTTGGCTACACCTTC. Encoded protein: CASSRQGFGYTF.

This clone occurred a few times. The CDR3, as DNA: TGTGCCAGTAGTATAGAATTAACTAGCGGGAGTGCCGAGCAGTACTTC. Residues: CASSIELTSGSAEQYF. V gene TRBV19 combines with J gene TRBJ2-7, with 11 bases fitting TRBD2. The CDR3 runs 16 residues. With 0 bases clipped from V and 6 bases from J, the junction kept 7 bases outside the gene matches. CDR1 and CDR2 from the germline V gene are LNHDA and SQIVND (reference sequence).

The chain combines TRBV6-2 or TRBV6-3 with TRBJ2-1, with TRBD2 matching 11 bases. This CDR3 is built from 19 residues. V lost 0 bases, J lost 4 bases, and 11 bases stayed unmatched. Germline CDR1 reads MNHEY; CDR2 reads SVGEGT. The CDR3 nucleotides are TGTGCCAGCAGTTACTCCACCGGGCTAGCGGGAGGAGCATACAATGAGCAGTTCTTC. This codes for CASSYSTGLAGGAYNEQFF.

This clone has only one observation. V and J are TRBV19 and TRBJ1-5, with D unclear. CDR3 length: 15 residues. The V end was cut by 4 bases, the J end by 0 bases, with 10 bases between. CDR1 is LNHDA, CDR2 SQIVND, per germline (reference sequence). The CDR3 sequence is CASSTQPYSNQPQHF. Here the CDR3 DNA reads TGTGCCAGTAGTACTCAGCCGTATAGCAATCAGCCCCAGCATTTT.

V and J are TRBV11-3 and TRBJ2-5; the match to TRBD2 covers 14 bases. This CDR3 is 20 amino acids long. J was trimmed by 4 bases and V by 0 bases; bases with no gene match: 13. Germline CDR1 is SGHNT and CDR2 is YENEEA. CDR3 in amino acids: CASSLEVGPGLAGVPETQYF. The CDR3 DNA is TGTGCCAGCAGCTTAGAGGTGGGTCCGGGACTAGCGGGAGTACCAGAGACCCAGTACTTC.

The chain links TRBV5-5 to TRBJ2-2, with D uncertain. The germline V gene encodes CDR1 SGHKS and CDR2 YYEKEE (reference sequence). V was shortened by 2 bases and J by 4 bases, with 9 bases between the two germline ends. This CDR3 spans 14 amino acids. The CDR3 is CASSFGLPTGELFF. Here the CDR3 DNA reads TGTGCCAGCAGCTTCGGGCTACCCACCGGGGAGCTGTTTTTT. Complete variable domain (other parts from reference TRBV5-5 and TRBJ2-2): DAGVTQSPTHLIKTRGQQVTLRCSPISGHKSVSWYQQVLGQGPQFIFQYYEKEERGRGNFPDRFSARQFPNYSSELNVNALLLGDSALYLCASSFGLPTGELFFGEGSRLTVL.

The V gene is TRBV6-5, the J gene TRBJ2-4; D is uncertain. Germline loops: CDR1 MNHEY, CDR2 SVGAGI. Trimming left V 6 bases short and J 4 bases short, with 16 bases between. This CDR3 spans 15 amino acids. CDR3 protein: CASSHPLGGKNIQYF. The CDR3 DNA sequence: TGTGCCAGCAGCCACCCCCTGGGCGGAAAAAACATTCAGTACTTC.